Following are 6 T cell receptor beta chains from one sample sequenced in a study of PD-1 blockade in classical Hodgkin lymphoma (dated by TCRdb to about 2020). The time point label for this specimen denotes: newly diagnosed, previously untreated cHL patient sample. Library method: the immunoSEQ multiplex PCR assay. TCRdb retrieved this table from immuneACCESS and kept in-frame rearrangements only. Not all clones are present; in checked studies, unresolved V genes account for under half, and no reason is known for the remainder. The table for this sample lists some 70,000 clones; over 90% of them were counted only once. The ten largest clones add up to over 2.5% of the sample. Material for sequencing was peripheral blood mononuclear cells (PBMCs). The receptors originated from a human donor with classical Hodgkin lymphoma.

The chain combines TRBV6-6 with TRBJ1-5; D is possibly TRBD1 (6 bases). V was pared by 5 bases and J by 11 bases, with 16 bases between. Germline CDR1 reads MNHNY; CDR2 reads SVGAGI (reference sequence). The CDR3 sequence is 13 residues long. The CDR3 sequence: CASSVQGRLAQHF. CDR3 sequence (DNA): TGTGCCAGCAGTGTACAGGGCCGGCTCGCCCAGCATTTT.

This CDR3 reads CASSLGQGGTEAFF. The CDR3, as DNA: TGTGCCAGCTCACTTGGACAGGGAGGAACTGAAGCTTTCTTT. The chain uses TRBV18 and TRBJ1-1, with 8 bases lining up with TRBD1. The CDR3 runs 14 residues. The germline gives CDR1 KGHSH, CDR2 LQKENI. The V gene end was trimmed by 4 bases and the J gene end by 5 bases; junction bases not matched to a gene: 6.

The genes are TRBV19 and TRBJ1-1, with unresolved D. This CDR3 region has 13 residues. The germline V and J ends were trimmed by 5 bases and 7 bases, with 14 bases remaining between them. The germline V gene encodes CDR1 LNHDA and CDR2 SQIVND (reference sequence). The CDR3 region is CASSVNGGVEAFF. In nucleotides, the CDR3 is TGTGCCAGTAGTGTGAACGGTGGAGTTGAAGCTTTCTTT.

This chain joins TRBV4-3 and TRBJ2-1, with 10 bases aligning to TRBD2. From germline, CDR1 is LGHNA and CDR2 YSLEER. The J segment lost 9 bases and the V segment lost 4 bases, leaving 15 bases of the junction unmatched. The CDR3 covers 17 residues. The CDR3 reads CASSPTRGSGRAVEQFF. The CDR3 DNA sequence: TGCGCCAGCAGCCCAACCCGAGGAAGCGGGAGGGCCGTTGAGCAGTTCTTC.

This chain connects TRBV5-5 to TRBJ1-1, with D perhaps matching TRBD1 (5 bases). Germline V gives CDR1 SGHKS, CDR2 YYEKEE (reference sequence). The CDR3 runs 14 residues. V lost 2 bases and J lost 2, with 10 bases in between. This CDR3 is CASSLPGLNTEAFF. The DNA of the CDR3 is TGTGCCAGCAGCTTACCAGGGCTAAACACTGAAGCTTTCTTT.

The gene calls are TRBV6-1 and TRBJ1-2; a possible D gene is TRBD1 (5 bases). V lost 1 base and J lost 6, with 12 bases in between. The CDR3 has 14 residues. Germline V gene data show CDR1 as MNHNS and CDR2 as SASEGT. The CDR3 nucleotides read TGTGCCAGCAGTGAAGTTACAGGTCTCAATGGCTACACCTTC. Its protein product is CASSEVTGLNGYTF.